This note documents a single T cell receptor (beta chain) sequence. Surgery without prior neoadjuvant therapy was the treatment of the selected pancreatic ductal adenocarcinoma patients. These data are taken from a study of T cells in pancreatic ductal adenocarcinoma. V was clipped by 4 bases and J by 6 bases; unmatched bases: 2. The V gene's germline CDR1 is SGHNT and CDR2 YYREEE (reference sequence). This CDR3 is 13 amino acids long. Method: immunoSEQ multiplex PCR; TCRdb's copy keeps in-frame clones and lacks some. Of over 15,000 clones listed, roughly 89% are singletons. The specimen was PBMCs. This clonotype was sampled from a human donor with pancreatic ductal adenocarcinoma. The V and J genes are TRBV5-4 and TRBJ1-2; 11 bases match TRBD1. The CDR3 sequence: CASSGQGAHGYTF. The CDR3 bases are TGTGCCAGCAGCGGACAGGGGGCGCATGGCTACACCTTC.